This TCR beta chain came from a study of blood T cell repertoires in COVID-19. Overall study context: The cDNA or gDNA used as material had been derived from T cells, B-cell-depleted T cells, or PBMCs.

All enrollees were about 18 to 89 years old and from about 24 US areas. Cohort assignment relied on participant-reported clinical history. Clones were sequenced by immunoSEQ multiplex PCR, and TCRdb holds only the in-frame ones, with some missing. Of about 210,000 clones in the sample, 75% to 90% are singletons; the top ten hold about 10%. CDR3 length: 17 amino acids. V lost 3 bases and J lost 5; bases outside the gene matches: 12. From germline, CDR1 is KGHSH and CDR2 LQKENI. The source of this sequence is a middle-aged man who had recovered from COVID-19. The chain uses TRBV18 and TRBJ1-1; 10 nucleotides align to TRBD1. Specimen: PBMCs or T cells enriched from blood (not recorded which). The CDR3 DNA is TGTGCCAGCTCACCGGGACAGGGGATTGTTCGTGGGACTGAAGCTTTCTTT. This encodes CASSPGQGIVRGTEAFF. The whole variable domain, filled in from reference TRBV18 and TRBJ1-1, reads NAGVMQNPRHLVRRRGQEARLRCSPMKGHSHVYWYRQLPEEGLKFMVYLQKENIIDESGMPKERFSAEFPKEGPSILRIQQVVRGDSAAYFCASSPGQGIVRGTEAFFGQGTRLTVV.